Detailed here is one T cell receptor beta chain. Its antigen is as yet unknown. CDR1 and CDR2 (germline): MDHEN, SYDVKM. V lost 6 bases, J lost 6 bases, and 8 bases stayed unmatched. CDR3 size: 14 residues. While unrecorded immune exposures were likely, the donors were nominally healthy when sampled. This PCR relied on a set of 60 Vbeta primers and 13 Jbeta primers. Assay: immunoSEQ multiplex PCR; the TCRdb copy retains only in-frame clones and omits some. Of some 150,000 clones listed, less than 80% are singletons. These data come from a study of cytomegalovirus exposure and HLA in healthy donors. Study findings and constraints: With later analysis, a missense DCLRE1C variant became linked to TCR beta V- and J-gene trimming. While the bulk of TCR sequences proved rare, some public TCRs turned up in many donors. Confirmation in vitro established that a few CMV-associated chains were specific for CMV antigens.

The TCR comes from a man aged 35-49 years in good health and CMV-seronegative. The chain recombines TRBV28 with TRBJ2-1; 7 bases are a match to TRBD1. Input material: PBMCs. The CDR3 DNA sequence: TGTGCCAGCAGCCCTGGGACAGATCGCAATGAGCAGTTCTTC. Protein sequence: CASSPGTDRNEQFF.